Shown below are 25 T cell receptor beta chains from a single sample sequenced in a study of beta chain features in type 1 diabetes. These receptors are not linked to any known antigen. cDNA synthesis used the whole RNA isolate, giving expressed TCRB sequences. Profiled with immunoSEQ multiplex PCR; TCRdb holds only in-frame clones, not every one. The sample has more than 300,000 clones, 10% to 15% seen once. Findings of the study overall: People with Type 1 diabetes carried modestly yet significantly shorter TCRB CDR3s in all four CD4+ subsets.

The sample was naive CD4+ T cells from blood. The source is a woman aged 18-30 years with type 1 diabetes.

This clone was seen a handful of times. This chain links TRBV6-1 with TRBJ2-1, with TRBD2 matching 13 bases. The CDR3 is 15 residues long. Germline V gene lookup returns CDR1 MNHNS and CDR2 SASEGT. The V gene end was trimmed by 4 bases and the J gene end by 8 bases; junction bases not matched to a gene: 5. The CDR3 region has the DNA TGTGCCAGCAGTGGGACTAGCGGGAGTTTGGATGAGCAGTTCTTC. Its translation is CASSGTSGSLDEQFF.

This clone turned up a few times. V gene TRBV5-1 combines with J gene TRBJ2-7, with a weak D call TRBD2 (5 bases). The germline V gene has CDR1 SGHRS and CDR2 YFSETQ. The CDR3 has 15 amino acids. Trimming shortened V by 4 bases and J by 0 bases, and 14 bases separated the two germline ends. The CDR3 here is CASSVGPGSSYEQYF. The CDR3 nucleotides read TGCGCCAGCAGCGTAGGACCGGGAAGCTCCTACGAGCAGTACTTC.

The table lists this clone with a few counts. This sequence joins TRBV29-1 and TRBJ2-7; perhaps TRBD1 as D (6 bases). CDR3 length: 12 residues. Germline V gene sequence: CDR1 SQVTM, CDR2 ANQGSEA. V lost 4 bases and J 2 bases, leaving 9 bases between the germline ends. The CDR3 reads CSVAGDPYEQYF. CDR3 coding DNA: TGCAGCGTTGCAGGGGACCCCTACGAGCAGTACTTC.

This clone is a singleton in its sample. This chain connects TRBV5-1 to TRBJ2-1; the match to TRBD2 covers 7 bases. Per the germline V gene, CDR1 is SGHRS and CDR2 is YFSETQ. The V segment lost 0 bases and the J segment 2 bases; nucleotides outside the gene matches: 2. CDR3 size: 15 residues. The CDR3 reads CASSLGGRPYNEQFF. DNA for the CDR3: TGCGCCAGCAGCTTGGGCGGGAGACCCTACAATGAGCAGTTCTTC.

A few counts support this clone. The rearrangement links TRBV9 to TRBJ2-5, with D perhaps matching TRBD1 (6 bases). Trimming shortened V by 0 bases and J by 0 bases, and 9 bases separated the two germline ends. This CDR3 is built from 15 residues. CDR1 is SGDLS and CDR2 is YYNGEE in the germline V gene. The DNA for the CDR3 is TGTGCCAGCAGCGTAGGGACAGTGTACCAAGAGACCCAGTACTTC. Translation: CASSVGTVYQETQYF.

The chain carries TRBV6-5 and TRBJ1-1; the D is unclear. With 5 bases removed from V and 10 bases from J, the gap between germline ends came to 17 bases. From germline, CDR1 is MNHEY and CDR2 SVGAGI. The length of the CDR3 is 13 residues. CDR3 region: CASSDLASLLAFF. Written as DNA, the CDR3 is TGTGCCAGCAGTGATTTGGCCTCCCTGTTAGCTTTCTTT.

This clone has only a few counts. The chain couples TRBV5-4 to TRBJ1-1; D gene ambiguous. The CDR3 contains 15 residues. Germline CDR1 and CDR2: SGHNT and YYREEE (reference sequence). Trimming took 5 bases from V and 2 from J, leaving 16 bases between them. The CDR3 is CASSSPPGVNTEAFF. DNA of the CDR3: TGTGCCAGCAGTTCGCCCCCGGGAGTCAACACTGAAGCTTTCTTT.

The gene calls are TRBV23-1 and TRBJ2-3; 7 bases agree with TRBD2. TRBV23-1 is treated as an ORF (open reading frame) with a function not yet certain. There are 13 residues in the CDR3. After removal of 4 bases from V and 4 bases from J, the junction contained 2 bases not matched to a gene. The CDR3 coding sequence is TGCGCCAGCAGTCTGCGGGAGCCAGATACGCAGTATTTT. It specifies CASSLREPDTQYF.

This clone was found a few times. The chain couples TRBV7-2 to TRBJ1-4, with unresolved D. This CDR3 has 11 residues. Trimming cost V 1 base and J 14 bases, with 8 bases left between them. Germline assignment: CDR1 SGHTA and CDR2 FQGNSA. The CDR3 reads CASSLGRGLFF. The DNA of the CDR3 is TGTGCCAGCAGCTTAGGCCGCGGGCTGTTTTTT. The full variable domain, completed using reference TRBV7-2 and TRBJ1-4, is GAGVSQSPSNKVTEKGKDVELRCDPISGHTALYWYRQSLGQGLEFLIYFQGNSAPDKSGLPSDRFSAERTGGSVSTLTIQRTQQEDSAVYLCASSLGRGLFFGSGTQLSVL.

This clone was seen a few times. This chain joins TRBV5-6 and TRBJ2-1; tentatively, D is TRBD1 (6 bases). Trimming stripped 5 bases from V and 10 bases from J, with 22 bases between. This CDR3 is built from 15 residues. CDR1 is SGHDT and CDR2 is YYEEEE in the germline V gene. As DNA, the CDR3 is TGTGCCAGCAGTGCGGGCAGGGGTCAACTAGAGGAGCAGTTCTTC. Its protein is CASSAGRGQLEEQFF.

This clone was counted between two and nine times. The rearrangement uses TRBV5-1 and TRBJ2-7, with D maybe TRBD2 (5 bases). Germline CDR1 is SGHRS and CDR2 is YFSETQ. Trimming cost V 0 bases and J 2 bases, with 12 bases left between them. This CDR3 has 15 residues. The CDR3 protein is CASSLERFSTYEQYF. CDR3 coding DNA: TGCGCCAGCAGCTTGGAGCGGTTCAGCACCTACGAGCAGTACTTC.

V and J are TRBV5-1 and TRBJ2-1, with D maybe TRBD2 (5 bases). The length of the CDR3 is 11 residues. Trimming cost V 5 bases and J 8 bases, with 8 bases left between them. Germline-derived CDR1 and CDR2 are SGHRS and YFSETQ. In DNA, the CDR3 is TGCGCCAGCAGGTCGCGGGATGAGCAGTTCTTC. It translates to CASRSRDEQFF.

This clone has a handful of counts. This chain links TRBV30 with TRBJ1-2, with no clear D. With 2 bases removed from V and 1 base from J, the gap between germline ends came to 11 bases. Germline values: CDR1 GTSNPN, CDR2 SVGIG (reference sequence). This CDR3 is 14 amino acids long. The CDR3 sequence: CAWSKEGSNYGYTF. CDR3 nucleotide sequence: TGTGCCTGGAGTAAGGAGGGAAGTAACTATGGCTACACCTTC. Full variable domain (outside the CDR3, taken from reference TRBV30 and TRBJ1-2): SQTIHQWPATLVQPVGSPLSLECTVEGTSNPNLYWYRQAAGRGLQLLFYSVGIGQISSEVPQNLSASRPQDRQFILSSKKLLLSDSGFYLCAWSKEGSNYGYTFGSGTRLTVV.

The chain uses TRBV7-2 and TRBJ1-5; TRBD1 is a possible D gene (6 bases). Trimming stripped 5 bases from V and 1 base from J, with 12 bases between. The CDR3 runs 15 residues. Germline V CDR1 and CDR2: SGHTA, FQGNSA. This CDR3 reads CASSLDRLSNQPQHF. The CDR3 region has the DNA TGTGCCAGCAGCCTCGACAGGTTGAGCAATCAGCCCCAGCATTTT.

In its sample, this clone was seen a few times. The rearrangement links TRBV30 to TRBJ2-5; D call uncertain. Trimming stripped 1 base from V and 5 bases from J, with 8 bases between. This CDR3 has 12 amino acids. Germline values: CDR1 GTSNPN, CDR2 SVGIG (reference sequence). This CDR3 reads CAWSAFLETQYF. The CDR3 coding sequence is TGTGCCTGGAGTGCGTTCCTTGAGACCCAGTACTTC.

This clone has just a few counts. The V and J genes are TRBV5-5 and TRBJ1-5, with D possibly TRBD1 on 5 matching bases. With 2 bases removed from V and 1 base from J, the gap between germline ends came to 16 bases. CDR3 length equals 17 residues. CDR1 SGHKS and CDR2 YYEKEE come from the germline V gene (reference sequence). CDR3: CASSFSGAGRSNQPQHF. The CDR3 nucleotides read TGTGCCAGCAGCTTCTCCGGGGCAGGGAGGAGCAATCAGCCCCAGCATTTT.

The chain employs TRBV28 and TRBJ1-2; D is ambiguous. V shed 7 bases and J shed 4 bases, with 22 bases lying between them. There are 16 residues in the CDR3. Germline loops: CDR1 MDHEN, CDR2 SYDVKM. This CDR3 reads CASTPGRQVLPYGYTF. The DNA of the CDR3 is TGTGCCAGCACCCCGGGGAGGCAGGTGCTCCCCTATGGCTACACCTTC.

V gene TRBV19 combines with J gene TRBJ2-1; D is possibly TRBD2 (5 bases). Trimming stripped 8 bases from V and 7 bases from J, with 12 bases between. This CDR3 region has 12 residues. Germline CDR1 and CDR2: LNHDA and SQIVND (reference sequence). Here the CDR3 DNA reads TGTGCCAGTTCTTCTCTAGCAAATGAGCAGTTCTTC. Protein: CASSSLANEQFF.

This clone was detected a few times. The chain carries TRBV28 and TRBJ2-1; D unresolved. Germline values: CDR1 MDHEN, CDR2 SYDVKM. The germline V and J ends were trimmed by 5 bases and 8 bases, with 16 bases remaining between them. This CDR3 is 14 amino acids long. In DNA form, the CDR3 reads TGTGCCAGCAGTCTGGAAGTAAGCGTCTATGAGCAGTTCTTC. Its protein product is CASSLEVSVYEQFF.

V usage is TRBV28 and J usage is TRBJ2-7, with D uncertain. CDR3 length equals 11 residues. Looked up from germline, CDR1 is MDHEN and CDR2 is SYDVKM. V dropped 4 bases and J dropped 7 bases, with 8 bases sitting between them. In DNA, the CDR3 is TGTGCCAGCAGTTCCCCCGGGGAGCAGTACTTC. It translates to CASSSPGEQYF.

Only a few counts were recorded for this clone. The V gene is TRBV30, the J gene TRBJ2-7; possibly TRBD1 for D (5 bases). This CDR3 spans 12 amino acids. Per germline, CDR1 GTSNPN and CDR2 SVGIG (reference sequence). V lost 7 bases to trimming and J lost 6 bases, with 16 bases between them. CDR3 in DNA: TGTGCCTCGTCCCCGAACAGGATCGAGCAGTACTTC. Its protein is CASSPNRIEQYF.

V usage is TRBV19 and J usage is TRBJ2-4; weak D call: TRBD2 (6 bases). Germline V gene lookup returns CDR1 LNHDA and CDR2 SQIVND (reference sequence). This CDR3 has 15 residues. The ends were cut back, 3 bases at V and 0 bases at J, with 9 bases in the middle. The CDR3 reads CASSMAGLAKNIQYF. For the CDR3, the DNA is TGTGCCAGTAGTATGGCGGGGCTAGCCAAAAACATTCAGTACTTC.

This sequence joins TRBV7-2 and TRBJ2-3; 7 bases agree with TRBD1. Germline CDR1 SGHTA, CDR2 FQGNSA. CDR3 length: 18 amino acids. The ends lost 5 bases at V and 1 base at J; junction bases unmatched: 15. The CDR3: CASSLAPGQAIRTDTQYF. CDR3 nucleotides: TGTGCCAGCAGCCTGGCCCCAGGACAGGCCATCCGCACAGATACGCAGTATTTT.

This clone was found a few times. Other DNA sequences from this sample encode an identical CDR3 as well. The CDR3 is CASSGGTEAFF. As DNA, the CDR3 is TGTGCCAGCAGTGGCGGTACTGAAGCTTTCTTT. The chain uses TRBV2 and TRBJ1-1; the D is unclear. Germline V lookup: CDR1 SNHLY, CDR2 FYNNEI. V lost 4 bases and J lost 5, with 5 bases in between. This CDR3 spans 11 amino acids.

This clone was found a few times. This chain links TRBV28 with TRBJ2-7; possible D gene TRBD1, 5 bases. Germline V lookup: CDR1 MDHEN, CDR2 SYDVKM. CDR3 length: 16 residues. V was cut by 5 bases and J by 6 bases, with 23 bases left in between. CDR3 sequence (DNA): TGTGCCAGCAGTAGAATGTCGGTACAGGTCCCTTGCGAGCAGTACTTC. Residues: CASSRMSVQVPCEQYF.